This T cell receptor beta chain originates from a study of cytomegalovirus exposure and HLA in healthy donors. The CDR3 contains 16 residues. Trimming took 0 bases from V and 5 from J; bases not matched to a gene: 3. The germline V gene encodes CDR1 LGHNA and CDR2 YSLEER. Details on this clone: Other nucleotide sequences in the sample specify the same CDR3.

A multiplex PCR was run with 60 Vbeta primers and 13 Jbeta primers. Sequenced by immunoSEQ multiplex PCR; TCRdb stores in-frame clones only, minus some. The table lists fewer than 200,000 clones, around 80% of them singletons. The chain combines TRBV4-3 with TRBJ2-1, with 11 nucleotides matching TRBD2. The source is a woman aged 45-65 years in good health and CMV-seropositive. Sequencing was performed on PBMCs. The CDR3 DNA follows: TGCGCCAGCAGCCAAGATCTAGCGGGGGGACACAATGAGCAGTTCTTC. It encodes CASSQDLAGGHNEQFF.